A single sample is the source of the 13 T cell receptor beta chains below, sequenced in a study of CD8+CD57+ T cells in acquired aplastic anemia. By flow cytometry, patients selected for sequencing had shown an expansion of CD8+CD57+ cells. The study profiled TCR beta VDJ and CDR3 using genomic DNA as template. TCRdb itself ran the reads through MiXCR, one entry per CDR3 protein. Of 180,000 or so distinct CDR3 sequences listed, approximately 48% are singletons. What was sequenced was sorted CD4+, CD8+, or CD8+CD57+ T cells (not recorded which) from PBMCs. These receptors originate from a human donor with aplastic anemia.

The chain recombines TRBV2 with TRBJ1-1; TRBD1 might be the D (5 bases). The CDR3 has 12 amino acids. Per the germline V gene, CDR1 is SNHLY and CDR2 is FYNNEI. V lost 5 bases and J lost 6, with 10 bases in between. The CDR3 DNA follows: TGTGCCAGCAGTTCCACAGGCCCTGAAGCTTTCTTT. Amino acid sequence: CASSSTGPEAFF.

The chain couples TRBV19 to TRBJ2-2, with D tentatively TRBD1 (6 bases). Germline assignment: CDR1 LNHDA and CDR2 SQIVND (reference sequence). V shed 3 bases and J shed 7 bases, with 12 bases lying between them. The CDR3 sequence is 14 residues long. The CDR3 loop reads CASSMGTGIGELFF. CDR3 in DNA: TGTGCCAGTAGTATGGGAACAGGGATCGGGGAGCTGTTTTTT.

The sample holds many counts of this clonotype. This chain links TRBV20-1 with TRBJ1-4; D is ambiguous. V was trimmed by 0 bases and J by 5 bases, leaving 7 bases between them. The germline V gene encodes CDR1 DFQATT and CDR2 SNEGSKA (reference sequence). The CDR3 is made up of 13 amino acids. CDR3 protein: CSARDTANEKLFF. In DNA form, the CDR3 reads TGCAGTGCTAGAGATACCGCCAATGAAAAACTGTTTTTT.

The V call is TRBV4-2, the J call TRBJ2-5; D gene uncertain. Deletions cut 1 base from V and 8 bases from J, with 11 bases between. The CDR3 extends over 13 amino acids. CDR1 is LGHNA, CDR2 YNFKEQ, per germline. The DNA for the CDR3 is TGTGCCAGCAGCCAAGCTGACCAAGGCACCCAGTACTTC. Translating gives CASSQADQGTQYF.

The CDR3 sequence: CASSLTDRGGEAFF. In DNA form, the CDR3 reads TGTGCCAGTAGCCTTACGGACAGGGGCGGTGAAGCTTTCTTT. The rearrangement uses TRBV19 and TRBJ1-1; TRBD1 aligns across 9 bases. V dropped 6 bases and J dropped 7; count of bases not matched to a gene: 9. This CDR3 spans 14 amino acids. Germline V gene sequence: CDR1 LNHDA, CDR2 SQIVND (reference sequence).

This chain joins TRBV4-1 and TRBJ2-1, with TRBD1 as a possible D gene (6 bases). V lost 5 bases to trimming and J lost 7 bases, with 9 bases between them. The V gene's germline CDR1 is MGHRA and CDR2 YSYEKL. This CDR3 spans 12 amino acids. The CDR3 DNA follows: TGCGCCAGCAGCTTTACAGGGAATGAGCAGTTCTTC. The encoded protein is CASSFTGNEQFF.

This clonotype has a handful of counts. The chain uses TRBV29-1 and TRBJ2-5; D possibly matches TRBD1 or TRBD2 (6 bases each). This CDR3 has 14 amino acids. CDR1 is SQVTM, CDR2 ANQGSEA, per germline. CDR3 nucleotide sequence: TGCATCGGTTTGGGGGGCTTCTACCAAGAGACCCAGTACTTC. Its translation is CIGLGGFYQETQYF.

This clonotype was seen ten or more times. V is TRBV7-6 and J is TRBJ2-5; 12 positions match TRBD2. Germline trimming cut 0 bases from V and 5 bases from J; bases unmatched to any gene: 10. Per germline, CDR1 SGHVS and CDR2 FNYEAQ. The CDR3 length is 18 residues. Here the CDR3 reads CASSLAASGGDPLETQYF. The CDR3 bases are TGTGCCAGCAGCTTAGCGGCTAGCGGGGGGGATCCCCTGGAGACCCAGTACTTC.

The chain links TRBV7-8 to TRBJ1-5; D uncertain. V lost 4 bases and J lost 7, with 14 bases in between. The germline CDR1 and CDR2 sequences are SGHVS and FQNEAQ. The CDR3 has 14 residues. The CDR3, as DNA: TGTGCCAGCAGCTCCGCGGGCAGGCCCCAGCCCCAGCATTTT. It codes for CASSSAGRPQPQHF. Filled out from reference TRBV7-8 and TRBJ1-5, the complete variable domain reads GAGVSQSPRYKVAKRGQDVALRCDPISGHVSLFWYQQALGQGPEFLTYFQNEAQLDKSGLPSDRFFAERPEGSVSTLKIQRTQQEDSAVYLCASSSAGRPQPQHFGDGTRLSIL.

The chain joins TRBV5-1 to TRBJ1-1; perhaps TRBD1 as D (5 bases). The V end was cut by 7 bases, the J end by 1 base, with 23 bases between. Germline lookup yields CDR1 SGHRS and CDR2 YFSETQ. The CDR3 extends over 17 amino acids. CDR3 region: CASSHVGWGVENTEAFF. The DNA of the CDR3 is TGCGCCAGCTCCCATGTAGGGTGGGGGGTGGAGAACACTGAAGCTTTCTTT.

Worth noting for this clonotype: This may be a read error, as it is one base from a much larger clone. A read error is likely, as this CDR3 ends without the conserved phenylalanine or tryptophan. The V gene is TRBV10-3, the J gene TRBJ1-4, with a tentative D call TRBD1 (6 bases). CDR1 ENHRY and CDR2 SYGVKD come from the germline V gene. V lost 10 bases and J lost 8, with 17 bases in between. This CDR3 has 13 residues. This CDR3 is CASNEGGTEKLFV. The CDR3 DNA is TGTGCCAGCAATGAAGGGGGTACGGAAAAACTGTTTGTT.

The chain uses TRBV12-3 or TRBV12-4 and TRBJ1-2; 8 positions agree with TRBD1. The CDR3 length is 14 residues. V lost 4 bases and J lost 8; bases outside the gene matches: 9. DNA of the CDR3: TGTGCCAGCAGTTACCTACAGGGGGTGGGAGGCTACACCTTC. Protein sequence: CASSYLQGVGGYTF.

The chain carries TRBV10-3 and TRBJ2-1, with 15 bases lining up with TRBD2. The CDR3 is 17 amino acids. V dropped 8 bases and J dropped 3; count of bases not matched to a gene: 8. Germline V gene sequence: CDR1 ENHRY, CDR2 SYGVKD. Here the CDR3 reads CAILGTSGRSFYNEQFF. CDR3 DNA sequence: TGTGCCATCCTCGGGACTAGCGGGAGGTCTTTCTACAATGAGCAGTTCTTC.